Presented here are 10 T cell receptor beta chains from one specimen sequenced in a study of T cell repertoires in cytomegalovirus infection. TCRdb reprocessed the reads via MiXCR and lists one record per CDR3 protein. The sample lists approximately 500,000 distinct CDR3 sequences; approximately 10% were seen once. The sequenced sample consisted of PBMCs. Every receptor here comes from a human donor in good health (CMV status not recorded). Some clones in this sample may be carry-over from other donors' samples.

The chain joins TRBV27 to TRBJ2-7; D gene ambiguous. CDR1 and CDR2 from the germline V gene are MNHEY and SMNVEV (reference sequence). The CDR3 length is 14 residues. The germline V and J ends were trimmed by 3 bases and 6 bases, with 15 bases remaining between them. The CDR3 coding sequence is TGTGCCAGCAGTTTTGACCCTCCGGCCGGCGAGCAGTACTTC. Translated, it gives CASSFDPPAGEQYF.

The chain is built from TRBV29-1 and TRBJ1-2; D uncertain. Germline lookup yields CDR1 SQVTM and CDR2 ANQGSEA. Trimming removed 6 bases from V and 6 bases from J, with 14 bases in between. The CDR3 loop spans 12 amino acids. The CDR3, as DNA: TGCAGCGTCGTTAAGGGCATTGATGGCTACACCTTC. This sequence encodes CSVVKGIDGYTF.

The table lists this clonotype with a count of one. The junction does not match germline at one end; this may be a read error. The CDR3 nucleotides are TGTCCCAGTAACCGGGGGGCGCTCGGCACTGAAGCTTTCTTT. The encoded protein is CPSNRGALGTEAFF. This chain connects TRBV27 to TRBJ1-1; weak D call: TRBD1 (6 bases). Germline values: CDR1 MNHEY, CDR2 SMNVEV (reference sequence). The CDR3 contains 14 residues.

The rearrangement links TRBV2 to TRBJ1-5; D uncertain. V was clipped by 6 bases and J by 5 bases, with 5 bases between them. This CDR3 is built from 11 residues. Germline assignment: CDR1 SNHLY and CDR2 FYNNEI. The CDR3 sequence is CASRTDQPQHF. CDR3 nucleotides: TGTGCCAGCAGAACAGATCAGCCCCAGCATTTT.

Only a few counts were recorded for this clonotype. This chain connects TRBV20-1 to TRBJ1-2; 10 bases align to TRBD1. Trimming removed 2 bases from V and 5 bases from J; junction bases left unmatched: 14. The CDR3 is 17 residues long. Germline V CDR1 and CDR2: DFQATT, SNEGSKA (reference sequence). CDR3 sequence (DNA): TGCAGTGCTAGACGGGACAGGGGAAGGTCGGCTGGATATGGCTACACCTTC. Amino acids: CSARRDRGRSAGYGYTF.

This clonotype was observed at least ten times. The V and J genes are TRBV5-6 and TRBJ2-1, with no clear D. V dropped 4 bases and J dropped 5 bases, with 13 bases sitting between them. This CDR3 region has 14 residues. The germline CDR1 and CDR2 sequences are SGHDT and YYEEEE. The CDR3, as DNA: TGTGCCAGCAGCCCACACGGAACTAACAATGAGCAGTTCTTC. It specifies CASSPHGTNNEQFF.

This clonotype was counted many times. The V and J genes are TRBV27 and TRBJ1-3; D unclear. V was pared by 6 bases and J by 4 bases, with 16 bases between. The germline V gene has CDR1 MNHEY and CDR2 SMNVEV (reference sequence). The CDR3 covers 15 residues. CDR3 coding DNA: TGTGCCAGCAGCCCAGCGGGTCCCGGGGGAAACACCATATATTTT. It yields the protein CASSPAGPGGNTIYF.

This clonotype was picked up many times. The chain combines TRBV7-8 with TRBJ1-2, with 7 positions matching TRBD1. This CDR3 spans 14 amino acids. Germline assignment: CDR1 SGHVS and CDR2 FQNEAQ. J was trimmed by 5 bases and V by 5 bases; bases with no gene match: 8. For the CDR3, the DNA is TGTGCCAGCAGCCAAGACCGGGACAGTTATGGCTACACCTTC. Residues: CASSQDRDSYGYTF.

This clonotype occurred many times. The gene calls are TRBV3-1 and TRBJ2-5; the D is unclear. Germline-derived CDR1 and CDR2 are LGHDT and YNNKEL (reference sequence). Trimming removed 1 base at V and 5 bases at J, with 5 bases between. CDR3 size: 12 residues. In DNA form, the CDR3 reads TGTGCCAGCAGCCAAGCCGGGGAGACCCAGTACTTC. This codes for CASSQAGETQYF.

This clonotype showed up many times. The rearrangement links TRBV5-6 to TRBJ1-2, with D tentatively TRBD1 (6 bases). V was trimmed by 3 bases and J by 5 bases, leaving 20 bases between them. The CDR3 is made up of 16 amino acids. Per the germline V gene, CDR1 is SGHDT and CDR2 is YYEEEE. This chain's CDR3 is CASSSRGWGRQYGYTF. The DNA of the CDR3 is TGTGCCAGCAGCTCCCGGGGATGGGGGCGCCAGTATGGCTACACCTTC.